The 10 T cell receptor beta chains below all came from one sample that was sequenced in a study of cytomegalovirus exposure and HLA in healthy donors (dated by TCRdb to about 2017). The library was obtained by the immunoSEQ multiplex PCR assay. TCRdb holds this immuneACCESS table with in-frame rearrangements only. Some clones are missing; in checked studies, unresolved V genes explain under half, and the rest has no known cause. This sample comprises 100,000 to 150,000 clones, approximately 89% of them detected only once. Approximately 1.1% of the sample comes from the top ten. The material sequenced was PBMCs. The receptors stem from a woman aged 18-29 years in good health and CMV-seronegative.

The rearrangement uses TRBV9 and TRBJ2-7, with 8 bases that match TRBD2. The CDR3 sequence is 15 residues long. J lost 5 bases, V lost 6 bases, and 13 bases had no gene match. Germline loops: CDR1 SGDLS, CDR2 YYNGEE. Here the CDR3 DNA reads TGTGCCAGCATCAAAGGACTAGCAATTATCAACGAGCAGTACGTC. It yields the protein CASIKGLAIINEQYV.

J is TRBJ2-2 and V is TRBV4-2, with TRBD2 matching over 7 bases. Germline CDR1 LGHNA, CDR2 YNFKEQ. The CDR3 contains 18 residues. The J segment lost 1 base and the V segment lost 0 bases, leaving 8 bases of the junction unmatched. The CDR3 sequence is CASSQEEGLAENTGELFF. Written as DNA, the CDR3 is TGTGCCAGCAGCCAAGAGGAGGGCCTAGCGGAGAACACCGGGGAGCTGTTTTTT.

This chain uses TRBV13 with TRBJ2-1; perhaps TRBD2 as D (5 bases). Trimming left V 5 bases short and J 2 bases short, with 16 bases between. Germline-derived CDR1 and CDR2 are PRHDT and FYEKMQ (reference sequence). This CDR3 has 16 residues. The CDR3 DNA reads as TGTGCCAGCAGCCTGGCCCGGTCCGGGACCTACAATGAGCAGTTCTTC. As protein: CASSLARSGTYNEQFF.

CDR3 region: CASSLSVAGVGEQYF. The CDR3 bases are TGTGCCAGCAGCTTATCTGTAGCGGGAGTCGGCGAGCAGTACTTC. This rearrangement joins TRBV11-2 to TRBJ2-7; 9 nucleotides align to TRBD2. Germline V lookup: CDR1 SGHAT, CDR2 FQNNGV. Unmatched junction bases numbered 8, after V lost 2 bases and J lost 6 bases. This CDR3 has 15 amino acids.

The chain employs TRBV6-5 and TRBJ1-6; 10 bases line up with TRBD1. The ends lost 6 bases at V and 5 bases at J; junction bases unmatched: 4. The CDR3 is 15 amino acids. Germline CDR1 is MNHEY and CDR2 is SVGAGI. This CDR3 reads CASRNDRGHNSPLHF. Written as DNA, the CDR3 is TGTGCCAGCAGGAACGACAGGGGGCATAATTCACCCCTCCACTTT.

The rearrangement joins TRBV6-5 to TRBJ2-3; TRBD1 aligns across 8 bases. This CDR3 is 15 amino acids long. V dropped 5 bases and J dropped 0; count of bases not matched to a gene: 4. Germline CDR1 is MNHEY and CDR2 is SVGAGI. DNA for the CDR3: TGTGCCAGCAGTCACAGGGGGGTTAGCACAGATACGCAGTATTTT. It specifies CASSHRGVSTDTQYF.

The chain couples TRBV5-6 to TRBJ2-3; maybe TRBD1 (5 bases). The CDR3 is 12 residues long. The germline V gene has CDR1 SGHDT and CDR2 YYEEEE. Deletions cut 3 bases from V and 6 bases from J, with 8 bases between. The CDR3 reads CASSSTVDTQYF. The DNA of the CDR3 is TGTGCCAGCAGCTCGACAGTTGATACGCAGTATTTT.

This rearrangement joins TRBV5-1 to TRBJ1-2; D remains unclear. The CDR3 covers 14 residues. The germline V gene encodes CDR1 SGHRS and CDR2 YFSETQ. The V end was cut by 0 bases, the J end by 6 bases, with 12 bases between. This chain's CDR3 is CASSLDRESNGYTF. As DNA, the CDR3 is TGCGCCAGCAGCTTGGACAGAGAATCGAATGGCTACACCTTC. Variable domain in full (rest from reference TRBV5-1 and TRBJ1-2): KAGVTQTPRYLIKTRGQQVTLSCSPISGHRSVSWYQQTPGQGLQFLFEYFSETQRNKGNFPGRFSGRQFSNSRSEMNVSTLELGDSALYLCASSLDRESNGYTFGSGTRLTVV.

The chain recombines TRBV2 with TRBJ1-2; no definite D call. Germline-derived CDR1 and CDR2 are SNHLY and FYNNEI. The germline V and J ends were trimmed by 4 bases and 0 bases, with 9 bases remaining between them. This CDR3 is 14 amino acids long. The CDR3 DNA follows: TGTGCCAGCAGTGCGGAGACCTCTAACTATGGCTACACCTTC. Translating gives CASSAETSNYGYTF.

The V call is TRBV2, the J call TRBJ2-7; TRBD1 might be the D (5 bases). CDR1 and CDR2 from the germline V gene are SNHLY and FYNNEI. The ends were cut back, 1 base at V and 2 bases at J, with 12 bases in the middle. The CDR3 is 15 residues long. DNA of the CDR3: TGTGCCAGCAGTGAAGACTGGGGCAGGCCCTACGAGCAGTACGTC. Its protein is CASSEDWGRPYEQYV.